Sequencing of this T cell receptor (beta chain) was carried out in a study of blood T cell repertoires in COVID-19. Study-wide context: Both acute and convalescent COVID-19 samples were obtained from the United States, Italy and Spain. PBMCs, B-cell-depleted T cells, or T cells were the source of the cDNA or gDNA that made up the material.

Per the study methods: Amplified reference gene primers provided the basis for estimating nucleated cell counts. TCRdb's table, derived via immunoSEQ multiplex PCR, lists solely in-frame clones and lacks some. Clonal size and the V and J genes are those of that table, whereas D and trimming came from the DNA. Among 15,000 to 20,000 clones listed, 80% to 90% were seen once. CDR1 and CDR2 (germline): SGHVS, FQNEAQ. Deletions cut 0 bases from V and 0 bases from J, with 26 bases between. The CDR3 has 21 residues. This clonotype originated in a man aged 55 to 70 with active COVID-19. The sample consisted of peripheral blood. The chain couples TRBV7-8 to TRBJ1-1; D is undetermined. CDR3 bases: TGTGCCAGCAGCTTAGCCCTCTCCAACACGGGGATGGCGGATCTGAACACTGAAGCTTTCTTT. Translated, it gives CASSLALSNTGMADLNTEAFF.